These 6 T cell receptor beta chains came from one sample sequenced in a study of blood T cells in healthy people across ages (dated by TCRdb to between 2015 and 2016). Receptor libraries were prepared by 5' RACE. The sequencing machine was an Illumina HiSeq 2500. A second PCR of roughly 6 to 11 cycles was performed with a sample-barcoded 5' primer and a J-beta primer mix. The public reads were reanalyzed by TCRdb: fastp trimming at Q25, MiXCR alignment, in-frame beta chains only. For every CDR3 protein sequence, its rows merge into one entry that carries the most common genes and DNA. Recorded for this sample are about 1,500,000 distinct CDR3 sequences; roughly 45% of them occurred a single time. Of the sample, 7% to 9% falls within the top ten clones. The sample consisted of blood. These receptors were collected from a woman under 30 in good health.

This clonotype occurred a few times. The genes are TRBV4-2 and TRBJ2-3, with D perhaps matching TRBD2 (6 bases). The germline V gene encodes CDR1 LGHNA and CDR2 YNFKEQ. This CDR3 contains 16 residues. V dropped 4 bases and J dropped 5 bases, with 19 bases sitting between them. The CDR3, as DNA: TGTGCCAGCAGCCCCGGCACGGGAGAGAGGGTAGATACGCAGTATTTT. This translates into CASSPGTGERVDTQYF.

The chain carries TRBV7-2 and TRBJ2-1; D is ambiguous. CDR3 length: 14 residues. Trimming shortened V by 3 bases and J by 10 bases, and 16 bases separated the two germline ends. Per germline, CDR1 SGHTA and CDR2 FQGNSA. The CDR3 bases are TGTGCCAGCAGCTTGGGCCATGGTGAGGAGGAGCAGTTCTTC. It is translated as CASSLGHGEEEQFF.

The chain combines TRBV6-5 with TRBJ2-5; no definite D call. The J call could be wrong; TRBJ2-7 is a better fit for the DNA end. CDR1 is MNHEY and CDR2 is SVGAGI in the germline V gene. CDR3 length: 12 amino acids. The CDR3 reads CASSYPASEQYF. The CDR3 bases are TGTGCCAGCAGTTACCCTGCATCCGAGCAGTACTTC.

In its sample, this clonotype was seen a few times. This sequence joins TRBV4-1 and TRBJ2-1; D might be TRBD1 (6 bases). The CDR3 is made up of 19 amino acids. V was cut by 3 bases and J by 0 bases, with 21 bases left in between. CDR1 and CDR2 from the germline V gene are MGHRA and YSYEKL. This CDR3 is CASSQPAGQRFSSYNEQFF. CDR3 sequence (DNA): TGCGCCAGCAGCCAGCCCGCTGGACAGCGATTTAGCTCCTACAATGAGCAGTTCTTC.

The chain joins TRBV10-3 to TRBJ1-2; TRBD1 aligns across 7 bases. The CDR3 runs 14 residues. With 6 bases clipped from V and 4 bases from J, the junction kept 8 bases outside the gene matches. Germline V gene data show CDR1 as ENHRY and CDR2 as SYGVKD. The CDR3, as DNA: TGTGCCATCAGGACCGGACAGGCGGCCTATGGCTACACCTTC. It yields the protein CAIRTGQAAYGYTF.

CDR3 region: CASSGEVGKETQYF. The CDR3 DNA follows: TGTGCCAGCAGCGGGGAAGTCGGCAAAGAGACCCAGTACTTC. The V call is TRBV9, the J call TRBJ2-4; the D is unclear. The J call may be wrong; the DNA end is better matched by TRBJ2-5. CDR3 length: 14 amino acids. Per germline, CDR1 SGDLS and CDR2 YYNGEE.